Shown below are 4 T cell receptor beta chains from a single sample sequenced in a study of CD8 T cells in ankylosing spondylitis. Via MiXCR, TCRdb re-called the 5' RACE reads, giving one row per CDR3 protein. The sample holds 150,000 to 200,000 distinct CDR3 sequences, approximately 12% seen once. The sequenced sample consisted of blood, either unsorted or a sorted T cell fraction (not recorded which). The source is a female donor with ankylosing spondylitis or in good health (not recorded which).

In its sample, this clonotype was seen many times. This chain's CDR3 is CASSLAGGRGPDTQYF. As DNA, the CDR3 is TGCGCCAGCAGCTTGGCCGGGGGTAGAGGCCCGGATACGCAGTATTTT. This chain uses TRBV5-1 with TRBJ2-3, with D perhaps matching TRBD2 (6 bases). The CDR3 loop spans 16 amino acids. The V and J ends lost 0 bases and 6 bases respectively, with 17 bases between them. The germline CDR1 and CDR2 sequences are SGHRS and YFSETQ.

The genes are TRBV20-1 and TRBJ2-1, with 14 positions matching TRBD2. The J segment lost 10 bases and the V segment lost 5 bases, leaving 13 bases of the junction unmatched. The V gene's germline CDR1 is DFQATT and CDR2 SNEGSKA (reference sequence). The CDR3 is made up of 16 amino acids. Here the CDR3 reads CSAPGLAGEGGWEQFF. CDR3 nucleotides: TGCAGTGCTCCGGGACTAGCGGGAGAGGGTGGGTGGGAGCAGTTCTTC.

This clonotype is medium-sized (0.01 to 0.1%) by share. The genes are TRBV20-1 and TRBJ2-6; maybe TRBD2 (6 bases). The CDR3 spans 14 residues. V was pared by 6 bases and J by 1 base, with 10 bases between. CDR1 DFQATT and CDR2 SNEGSKA come from the germline V gene (reference sequence). CDR3 sequence (DNA): TGCAGTGCACGGAGGGGTTCTGGGGCCAACGTCCTGACTTTC. Its protein is CSARRGSGANVLTF.

This clonotype was observed at least ten times. The chain links TRBV7-9 to TRBJ2-1; 9 nucleotides align to TRBD2. V lost 5 bases to trimming and J lost 7 bases; unmatched junction nucleotides: 9. CDR1 and CDR2 from the germline V gene are SEHNR and FQNEAQ (reference sequence). This CDR3 comprises 15 residues. This CDR3 is CASSGGTSTINEQFF. As DNA, the CDR3 is TGTGCCAGCAGCGGTGGGACTAGCACTATTAATGAGCAGTTCTTC.